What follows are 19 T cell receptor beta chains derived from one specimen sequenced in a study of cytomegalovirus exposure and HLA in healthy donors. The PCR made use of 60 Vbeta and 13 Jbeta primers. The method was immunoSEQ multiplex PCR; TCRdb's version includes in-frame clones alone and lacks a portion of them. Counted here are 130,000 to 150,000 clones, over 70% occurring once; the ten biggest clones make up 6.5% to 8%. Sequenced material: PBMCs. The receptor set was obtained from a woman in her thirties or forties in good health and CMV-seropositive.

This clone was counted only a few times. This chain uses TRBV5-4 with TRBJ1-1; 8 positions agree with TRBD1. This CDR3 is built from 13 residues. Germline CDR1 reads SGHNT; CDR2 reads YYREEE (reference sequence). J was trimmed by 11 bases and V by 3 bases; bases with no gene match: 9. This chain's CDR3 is CASSSDDRGRAFF. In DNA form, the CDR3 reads TGTGCCAGCAGCTCCGATGACAGGGGCCGGGCTTTCTTT.

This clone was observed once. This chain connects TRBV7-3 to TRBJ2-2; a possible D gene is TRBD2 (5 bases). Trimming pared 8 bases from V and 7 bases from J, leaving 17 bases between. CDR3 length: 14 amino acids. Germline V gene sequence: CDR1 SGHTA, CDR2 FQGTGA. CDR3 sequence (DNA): TGTGCCAGCCTCCGAGGACTGGGCAGCGGGGAGCTGTTTTTT. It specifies CASLRGLGSGELFF.

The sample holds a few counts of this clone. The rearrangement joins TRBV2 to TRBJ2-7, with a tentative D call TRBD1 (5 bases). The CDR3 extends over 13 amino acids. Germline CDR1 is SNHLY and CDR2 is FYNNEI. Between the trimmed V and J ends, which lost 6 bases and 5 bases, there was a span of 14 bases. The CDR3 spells CASRNQGTDEQYF. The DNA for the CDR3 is TGTGCCAGCAGAAACCAGGGTACCGACGAGCAGTACTTC.

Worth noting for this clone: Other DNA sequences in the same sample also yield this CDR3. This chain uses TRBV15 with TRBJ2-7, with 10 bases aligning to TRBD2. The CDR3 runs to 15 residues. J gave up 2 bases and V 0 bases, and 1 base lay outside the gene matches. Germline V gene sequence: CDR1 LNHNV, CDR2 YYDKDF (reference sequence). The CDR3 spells CATSRDLAGAYEQYF. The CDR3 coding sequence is TGTGCCACCAGCAGAGACCTAGCGGGGGCCTACGAGCAGTACTTC.

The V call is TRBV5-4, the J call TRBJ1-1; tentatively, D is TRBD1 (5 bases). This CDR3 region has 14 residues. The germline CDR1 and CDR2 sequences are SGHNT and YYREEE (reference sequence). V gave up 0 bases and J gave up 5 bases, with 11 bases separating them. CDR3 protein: CASSLATGGTEAFF. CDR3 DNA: TGTGCCAGCAGCTTGGCGACGGGGGGGACTGAAGCTTTCTTT.

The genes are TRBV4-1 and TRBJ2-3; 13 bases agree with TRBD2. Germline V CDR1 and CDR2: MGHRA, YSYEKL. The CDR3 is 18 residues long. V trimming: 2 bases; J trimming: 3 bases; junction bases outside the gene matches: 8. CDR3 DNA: TGCGCCAGCAGCCAACCACTAGCGGGGGGGCCTTGGACAGATACGCAGTATTTT. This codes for CASSQPLAGGPWTDTQYF.

In DNA, the CDR3 is TGCGCCAGCAGCGAGGGGGCAAATTCACCCCTCCACTTT. Translated: CASSEGANSPLHF. The V gene is TRBV10-1, the J gene TRBJ1-6; the match to TRBD1 covers 7 bases. Germline V CDR1 and CDR2: WNHNN, SYGVQD (reference sequence). Trimming at V came to 6 bases and at J to 7 bases, leaving 3 bases not matched to a gene. The CDR3 runs to 13 residues.

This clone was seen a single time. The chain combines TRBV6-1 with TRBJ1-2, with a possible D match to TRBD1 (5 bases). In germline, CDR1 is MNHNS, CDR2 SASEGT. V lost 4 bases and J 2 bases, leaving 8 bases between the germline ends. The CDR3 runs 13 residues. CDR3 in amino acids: CASSGTGNYGYTF. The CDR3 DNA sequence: TGTGCCAGCAGTGGCACAGGCAACTATGGCTACACCTTC.

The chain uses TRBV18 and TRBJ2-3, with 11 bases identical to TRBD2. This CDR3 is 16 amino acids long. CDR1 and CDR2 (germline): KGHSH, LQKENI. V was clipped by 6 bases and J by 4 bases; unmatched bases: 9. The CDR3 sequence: CASSQPSGGIADTQYF. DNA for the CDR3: TGTGCCAGCTCGCAACCTAGCGGGGGGATCGCAGATACGCAGTATTTT.

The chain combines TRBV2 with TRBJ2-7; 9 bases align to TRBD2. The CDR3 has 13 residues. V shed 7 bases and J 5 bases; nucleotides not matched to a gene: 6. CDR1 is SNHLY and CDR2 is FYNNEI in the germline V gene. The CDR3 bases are TGTGCCAGCACTTCCGGGACTAGCCACGAGCAGTACTTC. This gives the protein CASTSGTSHEQYF.

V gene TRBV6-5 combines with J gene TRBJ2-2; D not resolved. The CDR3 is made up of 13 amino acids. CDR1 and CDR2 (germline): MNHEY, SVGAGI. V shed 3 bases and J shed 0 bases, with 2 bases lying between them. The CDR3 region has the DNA TGTGCCAGCAGTTATACGAACACCGGGGAGCTGTTTTTT. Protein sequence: CASSYTNTGELFF.

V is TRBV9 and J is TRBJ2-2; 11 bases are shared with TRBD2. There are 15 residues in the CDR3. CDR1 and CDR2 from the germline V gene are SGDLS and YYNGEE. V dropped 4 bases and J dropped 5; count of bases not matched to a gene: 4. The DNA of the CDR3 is TGTGCCAGCAGCAGTAGCGGGGGGGTTACCGGGGAGCTGTTTTTT. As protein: CASSSSGGVTGELFF. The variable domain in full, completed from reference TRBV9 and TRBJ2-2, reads DSGVTQTPKHLITATGQRVTLRCSPRSGDLSVYWYQQSLDQGLQFLIQYYNGEERAKGNILERFSAQQFPDLHSELNLSSLELGDSALYFCASSSSGGVTGELFFGEGSRLTVL.

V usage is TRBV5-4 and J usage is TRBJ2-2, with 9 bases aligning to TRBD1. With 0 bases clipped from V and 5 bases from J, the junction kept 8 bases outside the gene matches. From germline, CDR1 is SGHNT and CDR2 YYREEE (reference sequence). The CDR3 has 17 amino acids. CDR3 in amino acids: CASSLAGTGSGTGELFF. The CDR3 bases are TGTGCCAGCAGCTTGGCCGGGACAGGGAGTGGGACCGGGGAGCTGTTTTTT.

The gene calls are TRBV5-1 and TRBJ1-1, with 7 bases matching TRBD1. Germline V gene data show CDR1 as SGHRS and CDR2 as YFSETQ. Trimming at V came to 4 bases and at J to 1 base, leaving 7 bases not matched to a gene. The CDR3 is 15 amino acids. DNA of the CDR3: TGCGCCAGCAGCGCGATAGGGACAGCGAACACTGAAGCTTTCTTT. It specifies CASSAIGTANTEAFF.

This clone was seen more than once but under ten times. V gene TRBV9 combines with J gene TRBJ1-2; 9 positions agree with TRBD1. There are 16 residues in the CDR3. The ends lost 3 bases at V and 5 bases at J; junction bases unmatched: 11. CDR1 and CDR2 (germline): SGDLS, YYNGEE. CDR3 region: CASSASLQGARYGYTF. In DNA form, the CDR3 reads TGTGCCAGCAGCGCGTCTCTACAGGGGGCAAGATATGGCTACACCTTC.

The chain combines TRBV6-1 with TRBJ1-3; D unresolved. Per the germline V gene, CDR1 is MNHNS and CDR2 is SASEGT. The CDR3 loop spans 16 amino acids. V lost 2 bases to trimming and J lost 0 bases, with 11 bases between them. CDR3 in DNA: TGTGCCAGCAGTGAACTGCTTCTCAGCTCTGGAAACACCATATATTTT. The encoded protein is CASSELLLSSGNTIYF.

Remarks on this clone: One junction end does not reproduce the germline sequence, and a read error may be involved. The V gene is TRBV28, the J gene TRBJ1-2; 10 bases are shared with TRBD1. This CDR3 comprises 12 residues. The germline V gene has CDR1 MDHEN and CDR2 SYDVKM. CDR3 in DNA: TGTGCCAGCAGTCAGCCGGGACAGGGGCAGGCCTTC. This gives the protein CASSQPGQGQAF.

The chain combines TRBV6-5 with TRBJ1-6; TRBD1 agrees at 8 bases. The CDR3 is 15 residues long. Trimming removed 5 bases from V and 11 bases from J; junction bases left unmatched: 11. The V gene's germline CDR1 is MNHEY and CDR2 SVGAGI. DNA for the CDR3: TGTGCCAGCAGTCCCGGGACAGGCTATGGGACACCCCTCCACTTT. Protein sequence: CASSPGTGYGTPLHF.

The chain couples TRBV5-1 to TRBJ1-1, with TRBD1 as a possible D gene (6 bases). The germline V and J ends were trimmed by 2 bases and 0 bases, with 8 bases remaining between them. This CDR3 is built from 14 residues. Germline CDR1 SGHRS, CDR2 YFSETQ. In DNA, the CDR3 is TGCGCCAGCAGCTTAGGACAGATGAACACTGAAGCTTTCTTT. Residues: CASSLGQMNTEAFF. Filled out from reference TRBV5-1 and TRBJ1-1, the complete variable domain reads KAGVTQTPRYLIKTRGQQVTLSCSPISGHRSVSWYQQTPGQGLQFLFEYFSETQRNKGNFPGRFSGRQFSNSRSEMNVSTLELGDSALYLCASSLGQMNTEAFFGQGTRLTVV.